Sequencing of this T cell receptor (beta chain) was carried out in a study of T cells in Graves' hyperthyroidism and ophthalmopathy. Findings of the study overall: Among clonotypes expanded in thyroid above 0.001, most were also found in blood.

For this clonotype: As yet, its antigen is unknown.

Trimming stripped 1 base from V and 1 base from J, with 5 bases between. The CDR3 runs 14 residues. Authors of the study amplified TCR beta CDR3 regions from RNA transcripts. Initially, a first-round RT-PCR of the TCR CDR3 employed the HTBI primer set. TCRdb fed the multiplex PCR reads into MiXCR, producing one record per CDR3 protein. The sample lists around 560,000 distinct CDR3 sequences; 16% were seen once. The specimen was blood. The sequence derives from a woman aged 18 to 35 with Graves' hyperthyroidism. This chain links TRBV12-3 or TRBV12-4 with TRBJ2-1; D is unclear. The CDR3 DNA reads as TGTGCCAGCAGTTTAGAAGCTTCCTACAATGAGCAGTTCTTC. It translates to CASSLEASYNEQFF.